These 18 T cell receptor beta chains were all obtained from the same sample, sequenced in a study of blood T cell repertoires in COVID-19. Data came from immunoSEQ multiplex PCR; TCRdb stores just in-frame clones and leaves some out. The table has 130,000 to 150,000 clones, about 86% seen once; the top ten hold 8.5% to 9.5%. What was sequenced was peripheral blood. The origin of the receptors is a woman between 45 and 60 years old with active or convalescent COVID-19.

The sample holds one count of this clone. The CDR3 DNA reads TGTGCCAGCAGCTTAACAGGGACGAACACTGAAGCTTTCTTT. It yields the protein CASSLTGTNTEAFF. This chain uses TRBV7-9 with TRBJ1-1; D perhaps matches TRBD1 (6 bases). Germline CDR1 and CDR2: SEHNR and FQNEAQ (reference sequence). The length of the CDR3 is 14 residues. Trimming cost V 2 bases and J 1 base, with 8 bases left between them.

The V call is TRBV5-4, the J call TRBJ1-1; the D is unclear. Germline V lookup: CDR1 SGHNT, CDR2 YYREEE (reference sequence). CDR3 length: 16 residues. Trimming left V 0 bases short and J 2 bases short, with 14 bases between. The CDR3 DNA sequence: TGTGCCAGCAGCTTGGGTAGAGGGTTTGTTAACACTGAAGCTTTCTTT. It is translated as CASSLGRGFVNTEAFF. Complete variable domain (other parts from reference TRBV5-4 and TRBJ1-1): ETGVTQSPTHLIKTRGQQVTLRCSSQSGHNTVSWYQQALGQGPQFIFQYYREEENGRGNFPPRFSGLQFPNYSSELNVNALELDDSALYLCASSLGRGFVNTEAFFGQGTRLTVV.

V is TRBV6-5 and J is TRBJ1-3; a weak D match, TRBD1 (6 bases). CDR3 length: 15 residues. The V gene's germline CDR1 is MNHEY and CDR2 SVGAGI. Trimming took 7 bases from V and 1 from J, leaving 14 bases between them. CDR3 region: CASTNRDVSGNTIYF. The CDR3 DNA sequence: TGTGCCAGCACGAACAGGGATGTATCTGGAAACACCATATATTTT.

The rearrangement joins TRBV18 to TRBJ1-1, with 8 positions matching TRBD1. CDR1 and CDR2 (germline): KGHSH, LQKENI. The J segment lost 11 bases and the V segment lost 6 bases, leaving 11 bases of the junction unmatched. This CDR3 contains 13 residues. In nucleotides, the CDR3 is TGTGCCAGCTCCCCGCTACAGGGGGAGTTGGCTTTCTTT. Its protein product is CASSPLQGELAFF.

The V and J genes are TRBV28 and TRBJ2-2; D might be TRBD1 (5 bases). This CDR3 has 14 residues. The germline V gene has CDR1 MDHEN and CDR2 SYDVKM. The V gene lost 6 bases and the J gene lost 2 bases, with 10 bases spanning the gap. The CDR3 here is CASSWGINTGELFF. The CDR3 nucleotides are TGTGCCAGCAGCTGGGGCATTAACACCGGGGAGCTGTTTTTT.

V is TRBV5-1 and J is TRBJ2-3; 12 bases map to TRBD2. CDR3 size: 19 residues. Germline V gives CDR1 SGHRS, CDR2 YFSETQ. V shed 2 bases and J 4 bases; nucleotides not matched to a gene: 14. The CDR3 DNA follows: TGCGCCAGCAGCTTTTTGGGTTGGGCTCCTAGCGGGGGGGCAGATACGCAGTATTTT. This sequence encodes CASSFLGWAPSGGADTQYF.

The chain combines TRBV6-2 or TRBV6-3 with TRBJ1-2, with a tentative D call TRBD1 (5 bases). Germline V CDR1 and CDR2: MNHEY, SVGEGT. The CDR3 length is 15 residues. V was shortened by 3 bases and J by 2 bases, with 13 bases between the two germline ends. The CDR3 protein is CASSYGGLVNYGYTF. CDR3 DNA sequence: TGTGCCAGCAGTTATGGGGGACTGGTGAACTATGGCTACACCTTC.

The chain has TRBV28 and TRBJ1-2; 7 bases agree with TRBD1. Germline loops: CDR1 MDHEN, CDR2 SYDVKM. The CDR3 spans 13 residues. With 7 bases clipped from V and 6 bases from J, the junction kept 8 bases outside the gene matches. For the CDR3, the DNA is TGTGCCAGCAAGCAACAGGGGAGTCATGGCTACACCTTC. This translates into CASKQQGSHGYTF.

This clone was picked up one time. The V gene is TRBV2, the J gene TRBJ2-1; 7 bases match TRBD1. Per germline, CDR1 SNHLY and CDR2 FYNNEI. The J segment lost 3 bases and the V segment lost 5 bases, leaving 7 bases of the junction unmatched. The CDR3 loop spans 15 amino acids. The CDR3 DNA reads as TGTGCCAGCAGTAAGGGACAGTCAAACTACAATGAGCAGTTCTTC. The encoded protein is CASSKGQSNYNEQFF.

The chain combines TRBV7-2 with TRBJ2-2; 7 bases match TRBD1. Germline V gene sequence: CDR1 SGHTA, CDR2 FQGNSA. This CDR3 contains 16 residues. Losses at the gene ends were 1 base for V and 0 bases for J; bases not matched to a gene: 2. CDR3 protein: CASSLGQGANTGELFF. The CDR3 bases are TGTGCCAGCAGCTTAGGCCAGGGGGCGAACACCGGGGAGCTGTTTTTT.

The J gene is TRBJ2-7, the V gene TRBV5-5; D gene ambiguous. The CDR3 has 12 residues. V lost 0 bases, J lost 7 bases, and 8 bases lay in between. Germline CDR1 and CDR2: SGHKS and YYEKEE (reference sequence). The CDR3 loop reads CASSLGLREQYF. DNA of the CDR3: TGTGCCAGCAGCTTGGGCTTACGGGAGCAGTACTTC.

This clone was seen a handful of times. The chain links TRBV5-1 to TRBJ2-2, with 9 bases identical to TRBD1. The germline gives CDR1 SGHRS, CDR2 YFSETQ. The CDR3 is made up of 16 amino acids. The V gene end was trimmed by 4 bases and the J gene end by 4 bases; junction bases not matched to a gene: 8. The CDR3 is CASSPAGTGSTGELFF. Written as DNA, the CDR3 is TGCGCCAGCAGCCCAGCCGGGACAGGGAGCACCGGGGAGCTGTTTTTT.

The chain carries TRBV7-9 and TRBJ1-2; the D is unclear. Trimming took 5 bases from V and 4 from J, leaving 17 bases between them. The CDR3 totals 15 residues. Germline values: CDR1 SEHNR, CDR2 FQNEAQ (reference sequence). The CDR3 DNA sequence: TGTGCCAGCAGCCCCTCGGTTTTGTCTGTCTATGGCTACACCTTC. This sequence encodes CASSPSVLSVYGYTF.

V is TRBV7-3 and J is TRBJ1-2; D remains ambiguous. V was trimmed by 3 bases and J by 4 bases, leaving 9 bases between them. Germline CDR1 and CDR2: SGHTA and FQGTGA. The CDR3 is 13 amino acids. The CDR3 sequence is CASSLGGGYGYTF. The DNA of the CDR3 is TGTGCCAGCAGCTTGGGAGGAGGCTATGGCTACACCTTC.

This clone was recorded once. The rearrangement links TRBV7-8 to TRBJ2-1; the D gene is possibly TRBD2 (5 bases). The V gene's germline CDR1 is SGHVS and CDR2 FQNEAQ. Trimming pared 0 bases from V and 9 bases from J, leaving 12 bases between. This CDR3 is built from 14 residues. The CDR3 sequence is CASSLAGSGGEQFF. For the CDR3, the DNA is TGTGCCAGCAGCTTAGCGGGGAGCGGAGGTGAGCAGTTCTTC.

The CDR3 sequence: CASSPSLDRVSNSPLHF. CDR3 DNA: TGTGCCAGCAGCCCATCCCTCGACAGGGTCTCTAATTCACCCCTCCACTTT. This rearrangement joins TRBV28 to TRBJ1-6, with 7 bases fitting TRBD1. CDR3 length: 17 amino acids. J gave up 6 bases and V 6 bases, and 14 bases lay outside the gene matches. CDR1 MDHEN and CDR2 SYDVKM come from the germline V gene.

The chain couples TRBV2 to TRBJ1-2; weak D call: TRBD1 (5 bases). From germline, CDR1 is SNHLY and CDR2 FYNNEI. V lost 6 bases to trimming and J lost 4 bases, with 12 bases between them. The CDR3 runs 13 residues. The CDR3 DNA reads TGTGCCAGCAGGGAGGGACCCGGCTATGGCTACACCTTC. Its translation: CASREGPGYGYTF.

The V call is TRBV10-3, the J call TRBJ1-1, with 10 bases that match TRBD1. The ends lost 2 bases at V and 6 bases at J; junction bases unmatched: 6. The CDR3 is 15 residues long. Germline CDR1 is ENHRY and CDR2 is SYGVKD. The chain's CDR3 is CAISEPGQGRPEAFF. CDR3 sequence (DNA): TGTGCCATCAGTGAGCCGGGACAGGGGAGGCCTGAAGCTTTCTTT.